Described below is a single TCR beta chain sequence and its context. The data were obtained in a study of blood T cell repertoires in COVID-19. How the authors handled the data: It was from reference gene primer amplification that nucleated cell counts were estimated. Data came from immunoSEQ multiplex PCR; TCRdb stores just in-frame clones and leaves some out. V and J calls and clone size are copied from that table; D and trimming were computed from the DNA. The data show about 200,000 clones, roughly 88% seen once. Germline lookup yields CDR1 SGHRS and CDR2 YFSETQ. J lost 0 bases, V lost 6 bases, and 6 bases had no gene match. This CDR3 is 15 amino acids long.

This clonotype was sampled from a man aged 40-55 years with acute COVID-19. Input material: PBMCs or T cells enriched from blood (not recorded which). V gene TRBV5-1 combines with J gene TRBJ2-7, with 10 positions matching TRBD2. CDR3 loop: CASKREGSSSYEQYF. CDR3 in DNA: TGCGCCAGCAAGCGGGAGGGGAGTAGCTCCTACGAGCAGTACTTC.